Included here is one T cell receptor (beta chain) sequence, with context. Its target is unknown. Trimming shortened V by 0 bases and J by 5 bases, and 8 bases separated the two germline ends. The CDR3 contains 13 residues. Germline loops: CDR1 MGHDK, CDR2 SYGVNS. The assay was immunoSEQ multiplex PCR, and TCRdb's table has in-frame clones only and misses some. This table has fewer than 45,000 clones, about 88% appearing once. This sample was taken from a study of T cell responses to AZD1222 COVID-19 vaccine. The overall study: The study pooled second doses at about 4 or about 12 weeks. Study findings and constraints: Repertoires in all cases were sampled only once the peak T cell response had passed. Of spike-specific TCRs, nearly half reportedly target regions left unmutated in variants. Baseline seropositivity occurred in only six AZD1222 recipients.

This sample comprised peripheral blood, obtained on day 0 of AZD1222 vaccination. The clonotype comes from an adult in good health. The rearrangement links TRBV25-1 to TRBJ2-7, with no clear D. The CDR3 nucleotides are TGTGCCAGCAGTGAATACAACAGCCACGAGCAGTACTTC. Translating gives CASSEYNSHEQYF.